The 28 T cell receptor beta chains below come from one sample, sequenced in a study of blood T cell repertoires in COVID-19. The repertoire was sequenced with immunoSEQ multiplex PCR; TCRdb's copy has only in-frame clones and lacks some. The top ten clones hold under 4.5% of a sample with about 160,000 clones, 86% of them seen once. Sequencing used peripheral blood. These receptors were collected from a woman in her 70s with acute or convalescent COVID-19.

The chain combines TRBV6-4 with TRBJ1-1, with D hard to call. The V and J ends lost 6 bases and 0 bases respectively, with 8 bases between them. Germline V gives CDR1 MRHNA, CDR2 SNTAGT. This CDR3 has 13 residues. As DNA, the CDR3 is TGTGCCAGCAGGGAGGCGGTGAACACTGAAGCTTTCTTT. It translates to CASREAVNTEAFF.

CDR3 residues: CASSLTGAYEQYF. The DNA of the CDR3 is TGTGCCAGCAGCTTAACAGGGGCCTACGAGCAGTACTTC. The rearrangement joins TRBV7-2 to TRBJ2-7; TRBD1 aligns across 7 bases. The V gene's germline CDR1 is SGHTA and CDR2 FQGNSA. The CDR3 totals 13 residues. Germline trimming cut 2 bases from V and 2 bases from J; bases unmatched to any gene: 0.

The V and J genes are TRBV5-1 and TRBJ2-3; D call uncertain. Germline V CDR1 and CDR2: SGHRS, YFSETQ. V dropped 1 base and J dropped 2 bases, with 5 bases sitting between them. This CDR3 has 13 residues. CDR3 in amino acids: CASSLPYTDTQYF. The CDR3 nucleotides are TGCGCCAGCAGCTTGCCGTACACAGATACGCAGTATTTT.

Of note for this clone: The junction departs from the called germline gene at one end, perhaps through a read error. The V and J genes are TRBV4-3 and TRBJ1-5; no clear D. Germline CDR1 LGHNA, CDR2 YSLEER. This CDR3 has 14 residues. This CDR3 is CASSPTVSDQPQHF. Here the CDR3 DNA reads TGCGCCAGCAGCCCAACAGTTAGCGATCAGCCCCAGCATTTT.

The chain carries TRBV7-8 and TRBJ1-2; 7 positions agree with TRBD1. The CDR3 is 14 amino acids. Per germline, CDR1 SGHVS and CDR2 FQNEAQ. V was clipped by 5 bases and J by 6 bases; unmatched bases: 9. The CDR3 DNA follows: TGTGCCAGCAGCCCCCGAAGGACAGGAGATGGCTACACCTTC. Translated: CASSPRRTGDGYTF.

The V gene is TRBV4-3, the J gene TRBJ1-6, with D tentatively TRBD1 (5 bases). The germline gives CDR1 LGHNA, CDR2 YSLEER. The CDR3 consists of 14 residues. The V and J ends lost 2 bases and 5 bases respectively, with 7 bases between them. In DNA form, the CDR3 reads TGCGCCAGCAGCCAACAGGGTAATAATTCACCCCTCCACTTT. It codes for CASSQQGNNSPLHF.

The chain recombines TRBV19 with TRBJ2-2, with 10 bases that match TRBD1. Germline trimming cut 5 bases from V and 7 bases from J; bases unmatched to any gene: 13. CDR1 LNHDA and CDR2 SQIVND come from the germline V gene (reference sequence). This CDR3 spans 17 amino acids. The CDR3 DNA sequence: TGTGCCAGTAGTCCCGCCGGGACAGGGGTTTTGATCGGGGAGCTGTTTTTT. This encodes CASSPAGTGVLIGELFF.

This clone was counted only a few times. This CDR3 is CASSPTLEGYGYTF. In nucleotides, the CDR3 is TGTGCCAGCAGCCCCACCCTCGAGGGCTATGGCTACACCTTC. The chain couples TRBV4-2 to TRBJ1-2; D unresolved. CDR3 length: 14 amino acids. CDR1 and CDR2 (germline): LGHNA, YNFKEQ. Trimming shortened V by 4 bases and J by 4 bases, and 13 bases separated the two germline ends.

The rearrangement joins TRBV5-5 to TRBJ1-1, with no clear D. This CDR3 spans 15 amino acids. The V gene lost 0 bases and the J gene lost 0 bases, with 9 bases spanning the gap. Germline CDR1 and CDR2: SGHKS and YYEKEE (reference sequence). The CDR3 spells CASSLAVIMNTEAFF. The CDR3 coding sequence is TGTGCCAGCAGCTTGGCGGTGATCATGAACACTGAAGCTTTCTTT.

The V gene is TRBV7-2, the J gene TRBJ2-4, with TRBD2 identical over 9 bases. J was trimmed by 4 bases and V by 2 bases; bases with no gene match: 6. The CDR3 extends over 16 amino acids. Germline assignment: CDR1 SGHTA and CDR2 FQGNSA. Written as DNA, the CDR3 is TGTGCCAGCAGCTTAAAGGCGGGGGGGCAGAAAAACATTCAGTACTTC. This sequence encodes CASSLKAGGQKNIQYF.

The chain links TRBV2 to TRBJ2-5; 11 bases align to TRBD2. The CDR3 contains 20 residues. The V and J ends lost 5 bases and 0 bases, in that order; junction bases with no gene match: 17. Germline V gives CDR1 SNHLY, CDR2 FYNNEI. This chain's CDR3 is CASSYPNSGRAGVHQETQYF. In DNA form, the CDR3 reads TGTGCCAGCAGTTACCCAAATAGCGGGAGGGCCGGAGTCCACCAAGAGACCCAGTACTTC.

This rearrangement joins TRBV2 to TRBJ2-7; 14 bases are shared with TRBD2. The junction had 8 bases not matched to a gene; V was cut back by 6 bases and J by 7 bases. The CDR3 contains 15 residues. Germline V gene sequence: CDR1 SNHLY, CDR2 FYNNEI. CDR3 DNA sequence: TGTGCCAGCAGGCAGACTAGCGGGAGGGGCGAGGAGCAGTACTTC. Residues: CASRQTSGRGEEQYF. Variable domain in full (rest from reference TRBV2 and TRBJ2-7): EPEVTQTPSHQVTQMGQEVILRCVPISNHLYFYWYRQILGQKVEFLVSFYNNEISEKSEIFDDQFSVERPDGSNFTLKIRSTKLEDSAMYFCASRQTSGRGEEQYFGPGTRLTVT.

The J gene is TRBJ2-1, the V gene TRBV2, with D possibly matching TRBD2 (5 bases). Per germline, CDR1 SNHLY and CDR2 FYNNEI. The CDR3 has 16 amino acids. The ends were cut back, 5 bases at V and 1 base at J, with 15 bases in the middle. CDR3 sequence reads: CASSPRGGPSYNEQFF. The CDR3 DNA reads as TGTGCCAGCAGTCCCCGGGGTGGGCCTTCCTACAATGAGCAGTTCTTC.

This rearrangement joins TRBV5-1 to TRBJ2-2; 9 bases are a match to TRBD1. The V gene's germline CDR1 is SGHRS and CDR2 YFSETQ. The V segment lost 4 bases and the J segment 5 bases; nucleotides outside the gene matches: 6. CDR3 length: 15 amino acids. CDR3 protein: CASSTGQGGTGELFF. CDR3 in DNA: TGCGCCAGCAGCACGGGACAGGGCGGGACCGGGGAGCTGTTTTTT.

The CDR3 DNA is TGCGCCAGCAGCTTTACAGAGTACACTGAAGCTTTCTTT. This sequence encodes CASSFTEYTEAFF. The chain carries TRBV5-1 and TRBJ1-1, with D hard to call. V was pared by 2 bases and J by 3 bases, with 8 bases between. The CDR3 totals 13 residues. Germline CDR1 SGHRS, CDR2 YFSETQ.

Here the CDR3 reads CASSQEAGYTAPLHF. The CDR3 bases are TGCGCCAGCAGCCAAGAAGCAGGGTACACGGCACCCCTCCACTTT. V and J are TRBV4-3 and TRBJ1-6; D is perhaps TRBD1 (5 bases). CDR1 and CDR2 (germline): LGHNA, YSLEER. With 0 bases removed from V and 11 bases from J, the gap between germline ends came to 14 bases. This CDR3 has 15 amino acids.

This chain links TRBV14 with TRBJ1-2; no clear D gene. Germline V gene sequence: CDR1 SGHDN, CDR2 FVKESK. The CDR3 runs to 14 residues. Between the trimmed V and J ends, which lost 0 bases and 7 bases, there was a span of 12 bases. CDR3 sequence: CASSQDGEALGYTF. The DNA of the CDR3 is TGTGCCAGCAGCCAAGATGGAGAGGCTCTTGGCTACACCTTC. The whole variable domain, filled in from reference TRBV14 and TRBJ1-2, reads EAGVTQFPSHSVIEKGQTVTLRCDPISGHDNLYWYRRVMGKEIKFLLHFVKESKQDESGMPNNRFLAERTGGTYSTLKVQPAELEDSGVYFCASSQDGEALGYTFGSGTRLTVV.

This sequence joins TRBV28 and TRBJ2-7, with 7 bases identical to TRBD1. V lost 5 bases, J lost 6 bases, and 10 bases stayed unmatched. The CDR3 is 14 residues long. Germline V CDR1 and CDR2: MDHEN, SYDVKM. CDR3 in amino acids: CASSTGAALSEQYF. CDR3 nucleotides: TGTGCCAGCAGTACAGGGGCCGCTCTGTCCGAGCAGTACTTC.

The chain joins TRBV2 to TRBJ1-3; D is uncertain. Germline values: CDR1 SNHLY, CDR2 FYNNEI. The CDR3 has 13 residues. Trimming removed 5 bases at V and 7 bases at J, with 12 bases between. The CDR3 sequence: CASSRWRENTIYF. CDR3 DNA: TGTGCCAGCAGTAGGTGGAGGGAGAACACCATATATTTT.

The CDR3 protein is CASSSILAVATYEQYF. The DNA of the CDR3 is TGTGCCAGCAGCTCAATCTTAGCGGTTGCTACCTACGAGCAGTACTTC. The J gene is TRBJ2-7, the V gene TRBV11-1; D is perhaps TRBD2 (6 bases). The CDR3 has 16 amino acids. CDR1 and CDR2 from the germline V gene are SGHAT and FQDESV (reference sequence). V was trimmed by 4 bases and J by 2 bases, leaving 18 bases between them. The full variable domain, completed using reference TRBV11-1 and TRBJ2-7, is EAEVAQSPRYKITEKSQAVAFWCDPISGHATLYWYRQILGQGPELLVQFQDESVVDDSQLPKDRFSAERLKGVDSTLKIQPAELGDSAMYLCASSSILAVATYEQYFGPGTRLTVT.

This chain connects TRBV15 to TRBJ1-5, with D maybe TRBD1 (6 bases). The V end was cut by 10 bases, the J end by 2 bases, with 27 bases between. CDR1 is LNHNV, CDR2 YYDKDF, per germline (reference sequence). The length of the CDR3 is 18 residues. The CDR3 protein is CARKGGLYRAIGNQPQHF. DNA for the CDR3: TGTGCCAGGAAAGGGGGATTGTACAGGGCAATTGGCAATCAGCCCCAGCATTTT.

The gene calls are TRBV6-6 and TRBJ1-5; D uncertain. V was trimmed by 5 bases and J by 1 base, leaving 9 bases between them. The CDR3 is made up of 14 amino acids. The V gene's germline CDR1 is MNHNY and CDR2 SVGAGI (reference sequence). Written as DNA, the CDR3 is TGTGCCAGCAGTCGGATCGGGAGCAATCAGCCCCAGCATTTT. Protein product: CASSRIGSNQPQHF.

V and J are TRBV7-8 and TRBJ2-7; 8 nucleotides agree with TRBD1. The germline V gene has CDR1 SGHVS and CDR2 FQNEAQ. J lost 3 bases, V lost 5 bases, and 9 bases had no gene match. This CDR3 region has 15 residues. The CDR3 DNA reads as TGTGCCAGCAGCATTTCCCCGGGACAGGTCTACGAGCAGTACTTC. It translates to CASSISPGQVYEQYF. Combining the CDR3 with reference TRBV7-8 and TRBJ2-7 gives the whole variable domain GAGVSQSPRYKVAKRGQDVALRCDPISGHVSLFWYQQALGQGPEFLTYFQNEAQLDKSGLPSDRFFAERPEGSVSTLKIQRTQQEDSAVYLCASSISPGQVYEQYFGPGTRLTVT.

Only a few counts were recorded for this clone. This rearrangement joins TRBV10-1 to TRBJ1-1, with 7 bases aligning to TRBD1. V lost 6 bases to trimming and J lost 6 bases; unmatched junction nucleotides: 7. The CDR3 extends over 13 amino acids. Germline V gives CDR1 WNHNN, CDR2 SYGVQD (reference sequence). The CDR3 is CASSDRVDSEAFF. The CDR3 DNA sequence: TGCGCCAGCAGCGACAGGGTCGACTCTGAAGCTTTCTTT.

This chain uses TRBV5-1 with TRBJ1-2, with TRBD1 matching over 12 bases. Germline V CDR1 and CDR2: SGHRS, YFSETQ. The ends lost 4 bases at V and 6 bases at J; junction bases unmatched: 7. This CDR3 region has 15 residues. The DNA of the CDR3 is TGCGCCAGCAGCCAGGGGACAGGGGGCGCAGATGGCTACACCTTC. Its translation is CASSQGTGGADGYTF.

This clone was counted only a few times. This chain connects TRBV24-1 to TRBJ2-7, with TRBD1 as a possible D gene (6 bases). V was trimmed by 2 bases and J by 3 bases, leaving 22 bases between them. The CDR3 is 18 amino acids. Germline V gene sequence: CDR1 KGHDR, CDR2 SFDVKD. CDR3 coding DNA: TGTGCCACCAGTGATTCCGAAGTACTACAGGGAAGATGCTACGAGCAGTACTTC. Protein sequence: CATSDSEVLQGRCYEQYF.

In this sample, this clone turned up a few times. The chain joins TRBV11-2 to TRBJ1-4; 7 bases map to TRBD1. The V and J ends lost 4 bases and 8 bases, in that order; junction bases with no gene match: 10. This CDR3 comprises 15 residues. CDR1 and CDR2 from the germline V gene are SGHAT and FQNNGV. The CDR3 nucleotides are TGTGCCAGCAGCTCTAGACAGGGTGGGAGCGAAAAACTGTTTTTT. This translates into CASSSRQGGSEKLFF.

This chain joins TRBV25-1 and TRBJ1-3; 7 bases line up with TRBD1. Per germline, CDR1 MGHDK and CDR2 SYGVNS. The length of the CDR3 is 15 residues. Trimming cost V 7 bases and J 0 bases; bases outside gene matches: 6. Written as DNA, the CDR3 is TGTGCCAGCACAAGGGACAGCTTCTCTGGAAACACCATATATTTT. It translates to CASTRDSFSGNTIYF. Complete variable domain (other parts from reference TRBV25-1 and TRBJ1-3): EADIYQTPRYLVIGTGKKITLECSQTMGHDKMYWYQQDPGMELHLIHYSYGVNSTEKGDLSSESTVSRIRTEHFPLTLESARPSHTSQYLCASTRDSFSGNTIYFGEGSWLTVV.